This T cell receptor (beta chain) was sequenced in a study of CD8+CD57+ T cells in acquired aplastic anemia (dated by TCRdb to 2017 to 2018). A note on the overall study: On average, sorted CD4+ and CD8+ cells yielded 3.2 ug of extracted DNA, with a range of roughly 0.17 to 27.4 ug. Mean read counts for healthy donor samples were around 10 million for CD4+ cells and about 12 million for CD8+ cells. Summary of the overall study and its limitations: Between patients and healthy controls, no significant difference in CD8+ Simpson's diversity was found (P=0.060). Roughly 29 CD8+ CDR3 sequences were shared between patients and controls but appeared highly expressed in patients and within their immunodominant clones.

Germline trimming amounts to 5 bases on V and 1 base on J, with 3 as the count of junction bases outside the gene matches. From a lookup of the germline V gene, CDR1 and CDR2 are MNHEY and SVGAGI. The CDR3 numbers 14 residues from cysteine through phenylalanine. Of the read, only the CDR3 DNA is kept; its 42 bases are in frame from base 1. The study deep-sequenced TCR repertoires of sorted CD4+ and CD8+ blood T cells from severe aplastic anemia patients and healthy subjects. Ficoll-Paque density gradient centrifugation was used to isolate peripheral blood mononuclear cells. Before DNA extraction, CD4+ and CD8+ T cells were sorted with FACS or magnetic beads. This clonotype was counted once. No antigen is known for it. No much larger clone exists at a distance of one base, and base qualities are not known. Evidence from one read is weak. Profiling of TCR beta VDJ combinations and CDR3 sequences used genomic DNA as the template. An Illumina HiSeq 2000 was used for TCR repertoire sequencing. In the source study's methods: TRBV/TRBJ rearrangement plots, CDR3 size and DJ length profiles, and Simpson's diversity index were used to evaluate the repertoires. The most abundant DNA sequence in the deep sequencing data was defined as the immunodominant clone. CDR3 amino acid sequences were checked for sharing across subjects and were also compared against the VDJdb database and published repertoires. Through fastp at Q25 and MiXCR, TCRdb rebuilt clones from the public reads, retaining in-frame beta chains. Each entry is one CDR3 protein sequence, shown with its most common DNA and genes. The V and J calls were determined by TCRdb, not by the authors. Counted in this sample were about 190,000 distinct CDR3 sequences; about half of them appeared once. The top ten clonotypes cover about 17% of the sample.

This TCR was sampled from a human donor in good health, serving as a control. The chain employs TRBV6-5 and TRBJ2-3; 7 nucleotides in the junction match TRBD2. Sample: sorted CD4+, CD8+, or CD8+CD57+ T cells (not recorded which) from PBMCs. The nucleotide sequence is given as TGTGCCAGCAGTACTCGGGGGGGCACAGATACGCAGTATTTT. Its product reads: CASSTRGGTDTQYF.